This T cell receptor beta chain appears in the sequencing data of a study of cytomegalovirus exposure and HLA in healthy donors (dated by TCRdb to 2017 to 2019). As for the study more broadly: An earlier analysis of some 600 of the donors reported 250 to 300 Gb of sequence data and 95 million to 130 million unique TCR beta sequences obtained from approximately 180 million T cells. All discovery cohort repertoires had been generated using a single sequencing platform. Typing coverage differed by locus: A, B, C, DRB1 and DQB1 were typed in roughly 620-630 donors, DQA1 in about 510, DPA1 in around 610, and DPB1 in just under 480. An earlier analysis of 500 to 750 of the donors applied high-throughput TCR beta sequencing to assess whether each TCR beta V gene segment acted as functional or pseudogenic. To study patterns of TCR occurrence, a later analysis re-analyzed previously published TCR beta repertoires from 600 to 750 donors and added high-resolution HLA genotyping. Five DR-DQ haplotypes were treated as single units for association and clustering because of strong linkage in the cohort. A separate validation cohort of roughly 120 different subjects was used in addition to the 666-subject first cohort. Among about 370 genotyped donors of the cohort, an average of around 250,000 unique TCR beta nucleotide sequences was sequenced per donor, of which roughly 17% were non-productive. To predict cytomegalovirus infection status, the study combined high-throughput TCR immunosequencing, statistical association of individual TCRs with disease status, and machine learning. Using immunosequencing, the study profiled T cell repertoires from fewer than 850 subjects and related those repertoires to cytomegalovirus serostatus. An early release that covered about 600 HLA-typed donors contained approximately 300 gigabases of sequencing data and tens of millions of unique TCR sequences. A later genetic analysis took genome-wide SNP genotypes for about 55% of the 666 donors and used that subset as a discovery cohort. Of the roughly 420 genotyped donors, roughly 76% were placed in the genetic ancestry cluster associated with self-reported Caucasian donors. Alongside the repertoire data, information on donor age, sex, ethnicity and CMV serostatus was compiled. HLA typing covered class I and class II loci at four-digit resolution. The study aimed to test whether signatures of past pathogen exposure could be identified by cataloging public T cell receptors. The later analysis used no new phenotypic data to find candidate immune exposures, relying instead on TCR beta sequences and their occurrence across donors. General findings and caveats noted by the study authors: An earlier analysis of around 600 of the donors showed that most TCR beta V segments appeared in productive rearrangements either about 90% or about 30% of the time, which broadly matched IMGT annotations. According to a later analysis, parvovirus B19, influenza, CMV and Epstein-Barr virus appeared linked to several top co-occurrence clusters. Specific HLA alleles were associated with some 15,000 TCR beta sequences at a false discovery rate of 0.05 in a later analysis. Across donors, most TCR sequences were observed very rarely, whereas some public TCRs were present in many individuals. According to a later analysis, most CMV-associated TCR beta chains appeared to be HLA-restricted, and the HLA associations seemed to be driven largely by CMV exposure. For the cohort, immune exposure information was limited to CMV serostatus. The sequencing pipeline was judged likely to have produced a cluster of highly shared sequence variants as a technical artifact. When HLA alleles, especially DR and DQ, strongly co-occurred, attributing TCR associations to individual alleles was difficult. Only TCR beta chains were sequenced in this cohort, and the absence of alpha or paired-chain data limited detectable features. The classifier was reported to diagnose cytomegalovirus status with high specificity and sensitivity in both the original cohort and the validation cohort. A later analysis found that HLA-associated TCR beta chains were more clonally expanded and had lower generation probabilities than equally common non-associated chains. Three of the identified cytomegalovirus-associated TCR beta chains were confirmed in vitro to be specific for cytomegalovirus antigens. A later analysis found that TCR association rates varied across HLA loci, with DRB1 alleles showing the most associated TCRs and HLA-C alleles the fewest. In a later genetic analysis, a missense DCLRE1C variant was associated with V-gene and J-gene trimming of TCR beta chains, and the association was replicated in an independent cohort. A later genetic analysis reported fewer N-insertions in productive TCRs among donors in an Asian-associated ancestry cluster than the approximately 670-donor mean. Because counts were too low, some 16 rarely observed V segments, including chromosome 9 orphons, were excluded from the earlier analysis of 587 of the donors. A further reported finding was that TCR beta sequences accurately predicted the HLA-A and HLA-B alleles for most subjects in the first cohort. A total of about 150 TCR beta chains were listed by the study as associated with cytomegalovirus. The presence/absence analyses assumed that sequencing depth was roughly uniform across donors, and that assumption may not be true. Because some donors lacked HLA typing at each locus, the association tests relied only on the typed subset. Linkage disequilibrium might explain the correlated functional status among segregating V segments, but an unknown experimental factor could not be excluded. The authors suggested that the approach could potentially be extended to other disease states and immunological phenotypes.

Library prep was done by the immunoSEQ multiplex PCR assay. The multiplex PCR relied on a mix of 60 forward primers for TCR Vbeta segments and 13 reverse primers for TCR Jbeta segments. The CDR3 region of rearranged TCR beta genes was amplified from genomic DNA by a multiplex PCR assay. Amplified TCR beta libraries were sequenced as 87-base-pair reads on the Illumina HiSeq System. The paper's data handling went like this. In a later analysis, tens of millions of unique TCR beta chains were counted across the 650 to 700 repertoires, and roughly 11 million of these chains were shared by at least two donors. Raw reads were error-corrected and collapsed into unique sequences by a nearest-neighbor algorithm in which closely related sequences were merged to remove PCR and sequencing errors. To assign V, D and J gene segments, CDR3 sequences were aligned to IMGT reference sequences. For a sequence to be retained, at least a six-nucleotide match to both a V gene segment and a J gene segment was required. A rearrangement counted as productive if the CDR3 had no stop codons and remained in frame with V and J, and every other rearrangement counted as non-productive. Following IMGT convention, CDR3 was defined as the stretch from the second conserved V-encoded cysteine up to the conserved J-encoded phenylalanine. The earlier analysis of 500 to 650 of the donors excluded any sequence lacking an unambiguous match to a single V gene segment. In an earlier analysis of 500 to 750 of the donors, V segments were called functional above 56.7% productive rearrangements and were called segregating when the between-donor standard deviation exceeded 5%. To diagnose cytomegalovirus status from the catalog of TCR beta chain sequences, a statistical classification framework was built. In a later analysis, V and J genes were assigned by comparing TCR nucleotide sequences against IMGT/GENE-DB human TR gene sequences. Using the TCRdist pipeline, a later analysis assigned CDR3 sequences along with most-parsimonious VDJ recombination scenarios. In a later analysis, every TCR beta chain was defined by the combination of its CDR3 amino acid sequence and its V-gene family, and reads without a unique V-gene family were dropped. In a later analysis, fewer than 650 highly shared, low-generation-probability nucleotide sequences were removed to address suspected cross-contamination and a sequencing artifact. In a later analysis, a clonal expansion index for each public chain was calculated from normalized within-repertoire ranks of inferred template counts. Generation probabilities in a later analysis came from a VDJ recombination model fitted to out-of-frame rearrangements, and those results were checked against IGoR. In a later analysis, hypergeometric tests were used to score TCR-TCR, TCR-HLA and TCR-CMV co-occurrence, with a repertoire-size bias correction applied to TCR pairs. A later analysis estimated false discovery rates by permuting HLA or CMV assignments 20 times. In a later analysis, co-occurring TCRs were grouped using DBSCAN, with TCRdist sequence similarity added in when clustering inside HLA-allele-positive subsets. Repertoires with fewer than 30,000 or more than 120,000 public chains, plus five repertoires with anomalous nucleotide sharing, were excluded from co-occurrence clustering. Sourced from immuneACCESS, this table was stored by TCRdb with only in-frame sequences that have V and J called. A share of the clones is absent; for the studies checked, an unresolved V gene accounts for under half, and the remainder has no known explanation. V, J and clone size were drawn from that table, and D and trimming were deduced from the DNA. This sample gives 190,000 or so clones in total; 75% to 90% of them show up just once. The ten largest clones capture about 0.7% of the sample.

The cohort consisted of approximately 690 healthy bone marrow donors. At the time of sampling, every cohort member was nominally healthy, though immune exposures that went unrecorded were likely present. The donor tested CMV seronegative, placing the donor among the approximately 360 seronegative members of the cohort. Every donor gave a peripheral blood sample, and the peripheral blood mononuclear cells from that sample were used for TCR beta sequencing. The Qiagen DNeasy Blood Extraction Kit was used to extract genomic DNA from the blood cell samples. Details on this clone: This clone's antigen is unknown. No much larger clone exists at a distance of one base, and base qualities are not known.

The clonotype comes from a boy under 18 in good health and CMV-seronegative. The sequencing sample was made of PBMCs.

The DNA is as follows: TGTGCCAGTCTTAACGTGGGACAGAACACCGGGGAGCTGTTTTTT. It codes for CASLNVGQNTGELFF. The chain uses TRBV19 and TRBJ2-2; matching of 6 bases hints at TRBD1 as the D gene. Trimming takes 8 bases from V and 1 base from J, and the germline ends sit 14 bases apart. Sequences LNHDA (CDR1) and SQIVND (CDR2) are obtained from the germline V gene (reference sequence). The CDR3 has 15 amino acids, counting the end cysteine and phenylalanine. The read is trimmed to its CDR3 DNA, 45 bases read in frame from base 1.